This T cell receptor (beta chain) was captured in a study of T-cell reconstitution after alpha-beta-depleted transplantation in children. The CDR3 contains 14 residues. V lost 5 bases to trimming and J lost 5 bases, with 18 bases between them. Germline values: CDR1 SQVTM, CDR2 ANQGSEA. Study-wide results and caveats: Several hundred rapidly expanded clones from non-depleted graft cells reportedly supplied alpha-beta T cells about two months post-transplant.

Turning to this clonotype: Antigen: not known.

For TCRbeta, the library was prepared with unique molecular identifiers. One entry per CDR3 protein results from TCRdb running MiXCR on the PCR reads. The sample gives about 980,000 distinct CDR3 sequences, about 29% of which show up once; 28% is in the top ten. The specimen was PBMCs, mostly from graft donor cells, collected 360 days after TCRalphabeta/CD19-depleted stem cell transplant. The receptor's source is a boy less than two years old who had a stem cell transplant for SCID, so the T cells may come from the graft donor. The rearrangement uses TRBV29-1 and TRBJ1-1; TRBD1 is a possible D gene (5 bases). This chain's CDR3 is CSVFRRQPFTEAFF. The CDR3 DNA is TGCAGCGTTTTCCGCCGACAGCCCTTTACTGAAGCTTTCTTT.